The 25 T cell receptor beta chains below all came from one sample that was sequenced in a study of glioma-infiltrating T cells (dated by TCRdb to the mid-2010s). Sequencing was carried out with an Illumina MiSeq. The iRepertoire nested amplicon-rescue multiplex PCR (arm-PCR) platform was used to amplify TCR alpha and beta CDR3 regions from RNA. TCRdb redid the processing of the public reads, applying fastp at Q25 and MiXCR, and retained in-frame beta chains. CDR3 protein duplicates are merged, each entry listing the most common genes and DNA. For this sample the table gives more than 300,000 distinct CDR3 sequences, of which 35% to 45% were detected only once. The ten largest make up 12% of the sample. Sequenced: glioma tissue, nonneoplastic brain tissue, or PBMCs (not recorded which). The receptors originated from a human donor with low-grade glioma or glioblastoma, undergoing nonglioma brain surgery, or in good health (not recorded which).

Concerning this clonotype: Mismatch with germline at one junction end may stem from a read error. This chain connects TRBV28 to TRBJ2-1; D is perhaps TRBD2 (6 bases). This CDR3 has 13 amino acids. Germline CDR1 MDHEN, CDR2 SYDVKM. CDR3 amino acids: CASSFRGRNGQFF. The CDR3 region has the DNA TGTGCCAGCAGTTTCAGAGGGAGGAATGGGCAGTTCTTC.

The chain joins TRBV24-1 to TRBJ2-2; the D gene is possibly TRBD1 (6 bases). This CDR3 has 16 amino acids. Trimming took off 3 bases at V and 1 base at J, with 11 bases between the two ends. Germline-derived CDR1 and CDR2 are KGHDR and SFDVKD. The CDR3 region is CATSDRGHLNTGELFF. The CDR3 DNA reads TGTGCCACCAGTGATCGGGGACATCTGAACACCGGGGAGCTGTTTTTT.

This clonotype appeared many times. The chain has TRBV6-2 or TRBV6-3 and TRBJ1-5; 12 bases align to TRBD1. CDR1 is MNHEY, CDR2 SVGEGT, per germline. The CDR3 totals 15 residues. Germline trimming cut 2 bases from V and 6 bases from J; bases unmatched to any gene: 2. CDR3 protein: CASSYGTGGGQPQHF. CDR3 coding DNA: TGTGCCAGCAGTTACGGGACAGGGGGCGGTCAGCCCCAGCATTTT.

At least ten counts were recorded for this clonotype. The CDR3: CASRAEGIGYGYTF. For the CDR3, the DNA is TGTGCCAGCAGGGCCGAAGGCATCGGCTATGGCTACACCTTC. The V gene is TRBV27, the J gene TRBJ1-2; D is unclear. The germline gives CDR1 MNHEY, CDR2 SMNVEV (reference sequence). V was cut by 6 bases and J by 4 bases, with 15 bases left in between. The CDR3 is 14 residues long.

The chain recombines TRBV27 with TRBJ2-1, with TRBD2 matching 13 bases. The CDR3 has 16 residues. Germline trimming cut 4 bases from V and 5 bases from J; bases unmatched to any gene: 5. CDR1 is MNHEY, CDR2 SMNVEV, per germline (reference sequence). The DNA for the CDR3 is TGTGCCAGCAGTTCCGGACTAGCGGGAGTACACAATGAGCAGTTCTTC. Translating it yields CASSSGLAGVHNEQFF.

Of note for this clonotype: The junction and the germline gene differ at one end; a read error may be behind it. The rearrangement uses TRBV27 and TRBJ2-1; the D gene could be TRBD1 or TRBD2 (5 bases each). Germline CDR1 is MNHEY and CDR2 is SMNVEV (reference sequence). The CDR3 length is 15 residues. DNA for the CDR3: TGTGTCAGCAGACACCGGGACCCTCGCCCCAATAAGCAGTTCTTC. Translation: CVSRHRDPRPNKQFF.

This clonotype was seen at least ten times. The chain has TRBV6-1 and TRBJ2-1; TRBD2 agrees at 9 bases. CDR1 and CDR2 (germline): MNHNS, SASEGT. The CDR3 runs to 16 residues. V shed 5 bases and J 10 bases; nucleotides not matched to a gene: 15. The CDR3 bases are TGTGCCAGCAGTCCTCCGGTAGCGGGAGAGCGGAGGGAGCAGTTCTTC. As protein: CASSPPVAGERREQFF.

Here the CDR3 reads CATSNPLKGLSQFYEQYF. In DNA form, the CDR3 reads TGTGCCACCAGCAACCCCCTGAAGGGACTCTCGCAATTTTACGAGCAGTACTTC. The J gene is TRBJ2-7, the V gene TRBV15; possible D gene TRBD2, 6 bases. The CDR3 covers 18 residues. Trimming removed 4 bases at V and 4 bases at J, with 26 bases between. Per germline, CDR1 LNHNV and CDR2 YYDKDF (reference sequence).

This clonotype occurred many times. J is TRBJ2-1 and V is TRBV27; TRBD2 matches at 9 bases. Germline CDR1 is MNHEY and CDR2 is SMNVEV (reference sequence). The junction had 3 bases not matched to a gene; V was cut back by 2 bases and J by 4 bases. There are 15 residues in the CDR3. CDR3 protein: CASSLEREAYNEQFF. The CDR3 DNA reads as TGTGCCAGCAGTTTAGAGCGGGAGGCTTACAATGAGCAGTTCTTC.

Points on this clonotype: One end of the junction varies from germline; a read error may be responsible. This chain connects TRBV24-1 to TRBJ1-5; D possibly corresponds to TRBD1 (5 bases). Germline V lookup: CDR1 KGHDR, CDR2 SFDVKD. The CDR3 extends over 16 amino acids. The CDR3: CSTSDSGPTPDQPQHF. CDR3 DNA sequence: TGTTCCACCAGTGACAGTGGTCCTACCCCGGATCAGCCCCAGCATTTT.

The rearrangement links TRBV4-1 to TRBJ2-2, with D unresolved. The V end was cut by 8 bases, the J end by 4 bases, with 17 bases between. The CDR3 runs to 15 residues. Germline lookup yields CDR1 MGHRA and CDR2 YSYEKL. The CDR3 DNA reads TGCGCCAGCCGAACTTCGGGCCACCCCACCGGGGAGCTGTTTTTT. This translates into CASRTSGHPTGELFF.

There are a few counts of this clonotype. The V call is TRBV28, the J call TRBJ2-7, with D perhaps matching TRBD1 (6 bases). Germline V gene sequence: CDR1 MDHEN, CDR2 SYDVKM. The CDR3 totals 14 residues. Between the trimmed V and J ends, which lost 2 bases and 3 bases, there was a span of 11 bases. The CDR3 DNA sequence: TGTGCCAGCAGTTTAAGGGGACACTACTACGAGCAGTACTTC. This encodes CASSLRGHYYEQYF.

CDR3 amino acids: CASSTHRVSKNIQYF. The CDR3 DNA reads as TGTGCCAGTAGTACTCACAGGGTATCTAAAAACATTCAGTACTTC. The V gene is TRBV19, the J gene TRBJ2-4; TRBD1 is a possible D gene (6 bases). The germline V and J ends were trimmed by 4 bases and 4 bases, with 14 bases remaining between them. CDR3 length: 15 amino acids. Germline loops: CDR1 LNHDA, CDR2 SQIVND (reference sequence).

This clonotype was counted ten times or more. For the CDR3, the DNA is TGTGCCAGCAGTCCCCAGGGTGGCACCTACGAGCAGTACTTC. Encoded protein: CASSPQGGTYEQYF. The gene calls are TRBV6-1 and TRBJ2-7; the D gene is possibly TRBD1 (5 bases). CDR1 and CDR2 from the germline V gene are MNHNS and SASEGT. The CDR3 runs 14 residues. Deletions cut 5 bases from V and 2 bases from J, with 13 bases between.

This clonotype was counted many times. Here the CDR3 reads CASSPLMTGTDTQYF. The CDR3 DNA sequence: TGTGCCAGCAGTCCCCTAATGACAGGGACAGATACGCAGTATTTT. V and J are TRBV28 and TRBJ2-3; 7 bases are a match to TRBD1. The ends lost 5 bases at V and 3 bases at J; junction bases unmatched: 8. The CDR3 is made up of 15 amino acids. The germline CDR1 and CDR2 sequences are MDHEN and SYDVKM.

This sequence joins TRBV6-8 and TRBJ2-7; 10 bases align to TRBD1. CDR3 length: 15 residues. Trimming removed 10 bases from V and 0 bases from J; junction bases left unmatched: 9. CDR1 and CDR2 from the germline V gene are MNHGY and SAAAGT. DNA for the CDR3: TGTGCCATCAGGACAGGGGGGCATAGCTCCTACGAGCAGTACTTC. Amino acid sequence: CAIRTGGHSSYEQYF.

This clonotype has a single count. The CDR3 DNA is TGTGCCAGCAGCCGGGACACAGATTACTTCGATGAGCAGTTCTTC. This gives the protein CASSRDTDYFDEQFF. The V and J genes are TRBV4-2 and TRBJ2-1; D is possibly TRBD1 (6 bases). V was clipped by 4 bases and J by 8 bases, with 18 bases between them. The CDR3 spans 15 residues. From germline, CDR1 is LGHNA and CDR2 YNFKEQ.

This clonotype occurred a few times. This chain links TRBV27 with TRBJ2-1; D remains unclear. The V end was cut by 4 bases, the J end by 2 bases, with 15 bases between. The CDR3 has 16 residues. Looked up from germline, CDR1 is MNHEY and CDR2 is SMNVEV (reference sequence). The CDR3 region is CASSSVSFGTYNEQFF. The CDR3 coding sequence is TGTGCCAGCAGTTCCGTCTCCTTTGGGACCTACAATGAGCAGTTCTTC.

The chain carries TRBV7-9 and TRBJ2-1, with 8 bases lining up with TRBD2. V lost 5 bases, J lost 3 bases, and 15 bases stayed unmatched. The CDR3 extends over 18 amino acids. Looked up from germline, CDR1 is SEHNR and CDR2 is FQNEAQ (reference sequence). CDR3 amino acids: CASSTSISTAGGYNEQFF. The DNA for the CDR3 is TGTGCCAGCAGCACATCTATTTCAACGGCGGGAGGCTACAATGAGCAGTTCTTC. Variable domain in full (rest from reference TRBV7-9 and TRBJ2-1): DTGVSQNPRHKITKRGQNVTFRCDPISEHNRLYWYRQTLGQGPEFLTYFQNEAQLEKSRLLSDRFSAERPKGSFSTLEIQRTEQGDSAMYLCASSTSISTAGGYNEQFFGPGTRLTVL.

The CDR3 is CASQLAVSSYNEQFF. The CDR3 bases are TGTGCCAGCCAACTAGCGGTCAGCTCCTACAATGAGCAGTTCTTC. The chain joins TRBV19 to TRBJ2-1; 8 bases agree with TRBD2. The V gene end was trimmed by 9 bases and the J gene end by 0 bases; junction bases not matched to a gene: 7. Germline V gives CDR1 LNHDA, CDR2 SQIVND (reference sequence). The CDR3 is made up of 15 amino acids.

There are a few counts of this clonotype. The chain carries TRBV4-3 and TRBJ1-1; unclear D gene. Trimming cost V 0 bases and J 5 bases, with 7 bases left between them. CDR3 size: 13 residues. Germline V CDR1 and CDR2: LGHNA, YSLEER. This CDR3 is CASSQDMGTEAFF. CDR3 nucleotide sequence: TGCGCCAGCAGCCAAGATATGGGGACTGAAGCTTTCTTT.

CDR3 sequence: CASSHRTSGRARSKNIQYF. The CDR3 DNA is TGTGCCAGCAGTCACCGGACTAGCGGGAGGGCCAGGTCTAAAAACATTCAGTACTTC. The chain uses TRBV28 and TRBJ2-4; 15 bases agree with TRBD2. This CDR3 has 19 residues. The germline gives CDR1 MDHEN, CDR2 SYDVKM. The V segment lost 5 bases and the J segment 4 bases; nucleotides outside the gene matches: 12. The variable domain in full, completed from reference TRBV28 and TRBJ2-4, reads DVKVTQSSRYLVKRTGEKVFLECVQDMDHENMFWYRQDPGLGLRLIYFSYDVKMKEKGDIPEGYSVSREKKERFSLILESASTNQTSMYLCASSHRTSGRARSKNIQYFGAGTRLSVL.

This clonotype was seen many times. The chain joins TRBV27 to TRBJ2-3; 7 bases are shared with TRBD2. V lost 6 bases to trimming and J lost 0 bases; unmatched junction nucleotides: 15. This CDR3 contains 18 residues. Germline V CDR1 and CDR2: MNHEY, SMNVEV (reference sequence). The CDR3 nucleotides read TGTGCCAGCAGGAAACTAGCGCCCATTTTCACTAGCACAGATACGCAGTATTTT. Translating it yields CASRKLAPIFTSTDTQYF.

Regarding this clonotype: A read error may be the cause here, since a much bigger clone is one base away. The V gene is TRBV20-1, the J gene TRBJ1-2; D is ambiguous. V was trimmed by 1 base and J by 3 bases, leaving 6 bases between them. The CDR3 loop spans 12 amino acids. Per the germline V gene, CDR1 is DFQATT and CDR2 is SNEGSKA (reference sequence). The CDR3 DNA reads as TGCAGTGCTAGAGGCGGTTACTATGGCTACACCTTC. Its translation: CSARGGYYGYTF.

This clonotype was picked up many times. V usage is TRBV27 and J usage is TRBJ1-6; TRBD1 matches at 10 bases. CDR3 length: 16 residues. In germline, CDR1 is MNHEY, CDR2 SMNVEV (reference sequence). V trimming: 5 bases; J trimming: 12 bases; junction bases outside the gene matches: 13. The CDR3 here is CASSRPWTGGVVPLHF. The CDR3 DNA reads TGTGCCAGCAGTAGGCCCTGGACAGGGGGAGTGGTACCCCTCCACTTT.